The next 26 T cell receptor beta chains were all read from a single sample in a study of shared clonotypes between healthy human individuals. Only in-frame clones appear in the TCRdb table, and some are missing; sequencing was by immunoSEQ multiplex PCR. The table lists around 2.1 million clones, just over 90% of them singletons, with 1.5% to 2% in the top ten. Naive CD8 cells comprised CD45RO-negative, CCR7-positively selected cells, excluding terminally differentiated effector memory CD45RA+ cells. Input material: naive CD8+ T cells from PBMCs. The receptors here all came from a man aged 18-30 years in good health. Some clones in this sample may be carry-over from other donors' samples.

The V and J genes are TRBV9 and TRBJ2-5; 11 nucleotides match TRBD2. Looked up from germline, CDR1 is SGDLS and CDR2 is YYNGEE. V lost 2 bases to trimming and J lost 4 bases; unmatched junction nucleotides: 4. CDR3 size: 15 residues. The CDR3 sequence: CASSVVSGRGETQYF. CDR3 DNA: TGTGCCAGCAGCGTTGTTAGCGGGAGGGGAGAGACCCAGTACTTC.

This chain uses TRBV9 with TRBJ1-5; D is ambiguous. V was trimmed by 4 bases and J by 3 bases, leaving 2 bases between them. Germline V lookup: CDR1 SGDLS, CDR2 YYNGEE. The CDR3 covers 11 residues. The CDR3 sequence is CASSLNQPQHF. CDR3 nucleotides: TGTGCCAGCAGCCTCAATCAGCCCCAGCATTTT. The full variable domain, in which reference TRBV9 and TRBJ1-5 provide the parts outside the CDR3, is DSGVTQTPKHLITATGQRVTLRCSPRSGDLSVYWYQQSLDQGLQFLIQYYNGEERAKGNILERFSAQQFPDLHSELNLSSLELGDSALYFCASSLNQPQHFGDGTRLSIL.

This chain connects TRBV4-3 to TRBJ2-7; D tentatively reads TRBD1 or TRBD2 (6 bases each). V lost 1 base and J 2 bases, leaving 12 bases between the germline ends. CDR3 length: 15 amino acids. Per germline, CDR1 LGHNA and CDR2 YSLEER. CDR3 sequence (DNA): TGCGCCAGCAGCCAAGGACCGGGGGACACCTACGAGCAGTACTTC. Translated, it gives CASSQGPGDTYEQYF.

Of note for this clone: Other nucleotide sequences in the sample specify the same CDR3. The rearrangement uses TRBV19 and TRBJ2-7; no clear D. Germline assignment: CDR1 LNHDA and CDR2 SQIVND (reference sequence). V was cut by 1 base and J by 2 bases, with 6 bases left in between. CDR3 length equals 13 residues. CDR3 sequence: CASSIAPPYEQYF. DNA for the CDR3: TGTGCCAGTAGTATAGCGCCCCCCTACGAGCAGTACTTC.

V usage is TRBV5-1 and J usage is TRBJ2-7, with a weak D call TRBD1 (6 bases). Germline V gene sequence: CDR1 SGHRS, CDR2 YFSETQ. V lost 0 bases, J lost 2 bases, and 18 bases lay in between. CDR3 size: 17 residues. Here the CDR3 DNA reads TGCGCCAGCAGCTTGGACAGGGATCTGGCGGGCCCCTACGAGCAGTACTTC. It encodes CASSLDRDLAGPYEQYF.

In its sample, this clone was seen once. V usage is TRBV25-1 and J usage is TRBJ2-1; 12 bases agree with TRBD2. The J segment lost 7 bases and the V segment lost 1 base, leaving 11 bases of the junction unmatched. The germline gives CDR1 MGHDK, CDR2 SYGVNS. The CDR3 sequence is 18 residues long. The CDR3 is CASSESMWTSGMGNEQFF. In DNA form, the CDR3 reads TGTGCCAGCAGTGAATCCATGTGGACTAGCGGGATGGGTAATGAGCAGTTCTTC.

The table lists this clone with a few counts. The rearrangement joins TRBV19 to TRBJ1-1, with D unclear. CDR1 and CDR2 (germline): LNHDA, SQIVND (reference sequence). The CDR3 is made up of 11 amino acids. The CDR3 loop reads CATSRYTEAFF. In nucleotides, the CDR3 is TGTGCTACCTCGCGGTACACTGAAGCTTTCTTT.

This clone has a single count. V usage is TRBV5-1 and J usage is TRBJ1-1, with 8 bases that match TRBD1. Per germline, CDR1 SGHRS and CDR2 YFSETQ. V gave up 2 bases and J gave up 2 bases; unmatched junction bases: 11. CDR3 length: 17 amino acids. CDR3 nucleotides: TGCGCCAGCAGCTTTCCTGACACTTCAGGGGGCAACACTGAAGCTTTCTTT. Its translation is CASSFPDTSGGNTEAFF.

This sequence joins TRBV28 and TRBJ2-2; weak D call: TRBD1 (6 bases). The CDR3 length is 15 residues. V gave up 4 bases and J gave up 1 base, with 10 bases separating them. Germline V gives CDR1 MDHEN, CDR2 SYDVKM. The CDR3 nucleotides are TGTGCCAGCAGTTCGGGACAACAGAACACCGGGGAGCTGTTTTTT. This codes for CASSSGQQNTGELFF.

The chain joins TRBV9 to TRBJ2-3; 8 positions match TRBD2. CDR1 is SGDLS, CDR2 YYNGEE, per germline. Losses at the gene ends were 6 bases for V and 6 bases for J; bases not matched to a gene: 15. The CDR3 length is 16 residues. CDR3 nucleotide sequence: TGTGCCAGCACCCCATCGGGGGGGAGGGCCAAGGATACGCAGTATTTT. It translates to CASTPSGGRAKDTQYF.

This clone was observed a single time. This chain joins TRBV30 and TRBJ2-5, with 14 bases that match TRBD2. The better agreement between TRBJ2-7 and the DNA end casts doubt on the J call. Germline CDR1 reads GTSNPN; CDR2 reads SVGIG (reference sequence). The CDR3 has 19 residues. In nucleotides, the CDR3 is TGTGCCTGGAGCGATTTCGCAGGGACTAGCGGGAGTAGGTCCTACGAGCAGTACTTC. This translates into CAWSDFAGTSGSRSYEQYF.

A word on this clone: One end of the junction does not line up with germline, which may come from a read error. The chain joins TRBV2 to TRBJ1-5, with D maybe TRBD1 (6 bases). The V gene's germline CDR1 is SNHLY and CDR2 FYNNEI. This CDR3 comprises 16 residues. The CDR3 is CASREAGEGSNQPQHF. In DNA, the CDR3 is TGTGCCAGCAGGGAAGCAGGGGAGGGTAGCAATCAGCCCCAGCATTTT.

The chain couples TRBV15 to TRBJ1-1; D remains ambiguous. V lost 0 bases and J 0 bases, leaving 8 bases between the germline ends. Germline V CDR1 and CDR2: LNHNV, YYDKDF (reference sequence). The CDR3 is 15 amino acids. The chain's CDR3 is CATSRDGGMNTEAFF. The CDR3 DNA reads TGTGCCACCAGCAGAGATGGTGGGATGAACACTGAAGCTTTCTTT.

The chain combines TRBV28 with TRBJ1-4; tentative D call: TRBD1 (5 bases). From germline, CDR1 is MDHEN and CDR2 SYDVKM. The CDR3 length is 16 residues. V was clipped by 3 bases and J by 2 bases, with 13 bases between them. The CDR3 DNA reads TGTGCCAGCAGTTTTTCGCAGGGTTGGACTAATGAAAAACTGTTTTTT. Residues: CASSFSQGWTNEKLFF.

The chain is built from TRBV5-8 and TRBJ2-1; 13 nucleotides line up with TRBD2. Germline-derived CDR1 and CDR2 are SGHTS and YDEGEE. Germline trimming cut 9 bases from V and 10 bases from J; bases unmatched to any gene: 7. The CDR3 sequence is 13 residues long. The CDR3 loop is CANGLAGAWEQFF. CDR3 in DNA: TGTGCCAACGGACTAGCGGGAGCGTGGGAGCAGTTCTTC.

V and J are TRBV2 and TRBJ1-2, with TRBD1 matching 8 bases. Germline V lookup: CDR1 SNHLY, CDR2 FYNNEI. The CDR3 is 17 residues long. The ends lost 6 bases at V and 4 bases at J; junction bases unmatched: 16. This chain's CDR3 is CASSYTDRGVKGYGYTF. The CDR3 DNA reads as TGTGCCAGCAGCTATACCGACAGGGGCGTGAAGGGCTATGGCTACACCTTC. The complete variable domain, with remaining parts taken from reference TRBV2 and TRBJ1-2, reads EPEVTQTPSHQVTQMGQEVILRCVPISNHLYFYWYRQILGQKVEFLVSFYNNEISEKSEIFDDQFSVERPDGSNFTLKIRSTKLEDSAMYFCASSYTDRGVKGYGYTFGSGTRLTVV.

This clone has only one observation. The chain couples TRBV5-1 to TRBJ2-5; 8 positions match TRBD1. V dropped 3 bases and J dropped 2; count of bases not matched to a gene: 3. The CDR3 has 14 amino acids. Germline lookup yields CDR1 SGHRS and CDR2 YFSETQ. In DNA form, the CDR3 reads TGCGCCAGCAGCTCGGACAGGGCGCAAGAGACCCAGTACTTC. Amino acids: CASSSDRAQETQYF.

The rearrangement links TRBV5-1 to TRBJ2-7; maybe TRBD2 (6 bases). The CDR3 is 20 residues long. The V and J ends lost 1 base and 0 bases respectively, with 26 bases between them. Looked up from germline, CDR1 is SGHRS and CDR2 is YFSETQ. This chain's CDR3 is CASSLRVIRPGLRFSYEQYF. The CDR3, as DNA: TGCGCCAGCAGCTTGAGAGTGATTCGCCCGGGACTGCGATTCTCCTACGAGCAGTACTTC.

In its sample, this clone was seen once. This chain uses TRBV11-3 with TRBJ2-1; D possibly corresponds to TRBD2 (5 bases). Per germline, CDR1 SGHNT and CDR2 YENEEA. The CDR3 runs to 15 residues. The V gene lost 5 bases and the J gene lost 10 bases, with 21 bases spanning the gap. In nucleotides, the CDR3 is TGTGCCAGCAGCCACCGGTCGGGGATGGTCGAGGAGCAGTTCTTC. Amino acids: CASSHRSGMVEEQFF.

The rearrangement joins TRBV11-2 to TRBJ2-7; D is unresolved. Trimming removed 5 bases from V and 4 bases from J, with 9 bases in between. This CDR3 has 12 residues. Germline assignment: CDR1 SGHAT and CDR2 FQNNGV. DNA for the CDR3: TGTGCCAGCAGCCCCGGGCGATACGAGCAGTACTTC. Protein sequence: CASSPGRYEQYF.

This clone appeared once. In nucleotides, the CDR3 is TGTGCCAACACACAGGGACCGAACACTGAAGCTTTCTTT. It specifies CANTQGPNTEAFF. The V and J genes are TRBV10-3 and TRBJ1-1; D perhaps matches TRBD1 (6 bases). The CDR3 runs 13 residues. Germline CDR1 reads ENHRY; CDR2 reads SYGVKD. Trimming removed 10 bases from V and 1 base from J, with 13 bases in between.

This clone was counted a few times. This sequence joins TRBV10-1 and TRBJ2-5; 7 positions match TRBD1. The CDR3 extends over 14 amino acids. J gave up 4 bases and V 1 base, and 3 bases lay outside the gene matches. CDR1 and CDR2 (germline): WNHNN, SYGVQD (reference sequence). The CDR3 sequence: CASSEYRGSETQYF. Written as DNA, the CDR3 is TGCGCCAGCAGTGAGTACAGGGGTTCAGAGACCCAGTACTTC.

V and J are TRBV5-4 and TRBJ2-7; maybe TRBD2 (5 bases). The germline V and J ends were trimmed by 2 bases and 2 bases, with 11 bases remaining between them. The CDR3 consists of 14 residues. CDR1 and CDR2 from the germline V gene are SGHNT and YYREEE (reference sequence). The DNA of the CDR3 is TGTGCCAGCAGCTTTTATGGGCGGGCCTACGAGCAGTACTTC. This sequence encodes CASSFYGRAYEQYF.

The CDR3 bases are TGTGCCACCAGCACGGAATTTGGACTGGTCTATGGCTACACCTTC. This gives the protein CATSTEFGLVYGYTF. This chain links TRBV15 with TRBJ1-2; D remains unclear. The CDR3 spans 15 residues. V was cut by 4 bases and J by 4 bases, with 16 bases left in between. CDR1 is LNHNV and CDR2 is YYDKDF in the germline V gene (reference sequence).

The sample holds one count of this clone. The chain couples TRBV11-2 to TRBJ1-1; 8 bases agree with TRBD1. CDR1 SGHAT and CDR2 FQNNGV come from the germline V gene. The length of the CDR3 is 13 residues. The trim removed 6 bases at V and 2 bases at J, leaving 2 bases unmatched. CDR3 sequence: CASRDRVNTEAFF. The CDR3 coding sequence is TGTGCCAGCAGGGACAGGGTTAACACTGAAGCTTTCTTT.

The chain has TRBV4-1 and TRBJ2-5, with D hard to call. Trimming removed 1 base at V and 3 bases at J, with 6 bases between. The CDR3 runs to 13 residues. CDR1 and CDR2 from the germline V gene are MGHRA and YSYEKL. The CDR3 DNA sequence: TGCGCCAGCAGCCAAGTGACTGAAGAGACCCAGTACTTC. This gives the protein CASSQVTEETQYF.